This TCR beta chain stems from a study of chemoradiotherapy in HPV16-positive cancers. Study overall: Functional T-cell assays on two HPV16-positive patients' cells defined candidate HPV-specific clones and common TCR motifs. General study results and limits: Candidate HPV-specific clones and E7-related TCR motifs grew in tumor during treatment. Functional assays defining HPV-specific T cells used only a couple of HPV16-positive patients.

TCRdb's table, derived via immunoSEQ multiplex PCR, lists solely in-frame clones and lacks some. The sample holds roughly 12,000 clones; 55% to 75% are singletons and the top ten take around 8.1%. As to this clone: Its antigen is as yet unknown.

J was trimmed by 4 bases and V by 0 bases; bases with no gene match: 2. Germline V lookup: CDR1 SGHNT, CDR2 YYREEE (reference sequence). The CDR3 is 14 amino acids. The sample was taken from a patient who underwent chemoradiotherapy. This TCR was sampled from a human donor with HPV-associated anogenital cancer. The gene calls are TRBV5-4 and TRBJ2-3, with 7 bases lining up with TRBD2. The DNA of the CDR3 is TGTGCCAGCAGCTTGGCGACTAGCTCAGATACGCAGTATTTT. Its protein is CASSLATSSDTQYF.